This T cell receptor (beta chain) derives from a study of OX40 agonist ivuxolimab in advanced cancers. Study results and caveats: At doses 0.1 to 3.0 mg/kg, CD4+ and CD8+ clones expanded.

The V segment lost 6 bases and the J segment 8 bases; nucleotides outside the gene matches: 4. This CDR3 is 13 amino acids long. Germline V gene lookup returns CDR1 MDHEN and CDR2 SYDVKM. Libraries were prepared by immunoSEQ multiplex PCR; TCRdb keeps only in-frame clonotypes and omits some of them. Here the sample spans 80,000 to 100,000 clones, roughly 87% being singletons. About this clone: Its specificity is unknown.

The TCR originated in an adult with an advanced solid tumor such as melanoma, head and neck, liver or kidney cancer. The sample in question was CD4+ or CD8+ T cells sorted from blood, obtained in a trial of the OX40 agonist ivuxolimab. The J gene is TRBJ1-4, the V gene TRBV28, with TRBD1 matching over 9 bases. The DNA for the CDR3 is TGTGCCAGCAGGACAGGGGGAAGAGAAAAACTGTTTTTT. This sequence encodes CASRTGGREKLFF.